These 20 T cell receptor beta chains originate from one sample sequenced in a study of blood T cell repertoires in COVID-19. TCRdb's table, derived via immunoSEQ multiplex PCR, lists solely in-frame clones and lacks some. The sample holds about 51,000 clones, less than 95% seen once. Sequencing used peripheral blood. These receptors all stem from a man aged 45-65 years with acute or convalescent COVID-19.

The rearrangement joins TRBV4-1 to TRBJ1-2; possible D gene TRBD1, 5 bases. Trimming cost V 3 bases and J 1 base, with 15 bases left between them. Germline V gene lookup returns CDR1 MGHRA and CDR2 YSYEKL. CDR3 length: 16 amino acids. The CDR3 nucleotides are TGCGCCAGCAGCCAGAACCCTCAGGGTAATAACTATGGCTACACCTTC. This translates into CASSQNPQGNNYGYTF.

The CDR3 DNA is TGCAGCGTTGTTTGGGGCAGCCAAGAGACCCAGTACTTC. As protein: CSVVWGSQETQYF. The V gene is TRBV29-1, the J gene TRBJ2-5; maybe TRBD1 (5 bases). The ends were cut back, 4 bases at V and 1 base at J, with 10 bases in the middle. The CDR3 runs 13 residues. CDR1 and CDR2 from the germline V gene are SQVTM and ANQGSEA.

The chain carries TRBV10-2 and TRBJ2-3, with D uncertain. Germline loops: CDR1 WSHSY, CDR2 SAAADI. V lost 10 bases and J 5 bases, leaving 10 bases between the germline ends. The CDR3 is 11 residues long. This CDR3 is CATSLGDTQYF. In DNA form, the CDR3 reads TGCGCCACATCACTCGGAGATACGCAGTATTTT.

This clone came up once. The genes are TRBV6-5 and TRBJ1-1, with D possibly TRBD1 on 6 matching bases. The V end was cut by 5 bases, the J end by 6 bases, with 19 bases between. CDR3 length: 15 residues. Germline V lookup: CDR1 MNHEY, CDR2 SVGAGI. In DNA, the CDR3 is TGTGCCAGCAGTCTGTACAGGGACGTCTTCGCTGAAGCTTTCTTT. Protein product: CASSLYRDVFAEAFF.

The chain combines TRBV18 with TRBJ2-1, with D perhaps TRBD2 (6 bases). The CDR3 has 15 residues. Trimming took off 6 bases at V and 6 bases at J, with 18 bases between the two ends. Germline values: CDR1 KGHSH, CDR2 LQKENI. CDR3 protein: CASSISGLGGNEQFF. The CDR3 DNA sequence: TGTGCCAGCTCTATATCTGGGTTGGGAGGCAATGAGCAGTTCTTC.

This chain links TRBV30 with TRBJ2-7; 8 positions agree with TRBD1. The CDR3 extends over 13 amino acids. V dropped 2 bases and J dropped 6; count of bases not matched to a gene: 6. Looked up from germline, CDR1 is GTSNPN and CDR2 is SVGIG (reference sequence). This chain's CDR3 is CAWSRGTGREQYF. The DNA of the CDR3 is TGTGCCTGGAGTCGGGGGACAGGCCGCGAGCAGTACTTC.

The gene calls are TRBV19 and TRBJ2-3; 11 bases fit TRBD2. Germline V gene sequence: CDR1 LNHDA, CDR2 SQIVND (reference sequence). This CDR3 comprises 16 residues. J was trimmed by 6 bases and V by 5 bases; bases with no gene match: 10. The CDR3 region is CASSPSSGGAGDTQYF. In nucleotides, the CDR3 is TGTGCCAGTAGTCCAAGTAGCGGGGGGGCCGGGGATACGCAGTATTTT.

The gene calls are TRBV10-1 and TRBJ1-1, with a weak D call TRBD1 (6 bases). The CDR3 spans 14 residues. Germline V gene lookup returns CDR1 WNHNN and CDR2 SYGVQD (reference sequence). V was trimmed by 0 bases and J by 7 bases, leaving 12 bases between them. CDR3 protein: CASSESAGAREAFF. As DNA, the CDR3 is TGCGCCAGCAGTGAGTCGGCAGGGGCCCGTGAAGCTTTCTTT.

The chain's CDR3 is CASSARTASEAFF. The CDR3 coding sequence is TGTGCCAGCAGTGCCCGGACAGCTAGTGAAGCTTTCTTT. The gene calls are TRBV25-1 and TRBJ1-1; possible D gene TRBD1, 6 bases. This CDR3 is 13 amino acids long. V shed 4 bases and J shed 7 bases, with 13 bases lying between them. Germline-derived CDR1 and CDR2 are MGHDK and SYGVNS.

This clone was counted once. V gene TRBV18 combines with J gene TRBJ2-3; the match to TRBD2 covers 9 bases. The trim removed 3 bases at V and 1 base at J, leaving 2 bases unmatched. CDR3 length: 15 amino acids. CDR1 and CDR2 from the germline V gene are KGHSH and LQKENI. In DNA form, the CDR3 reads TGTGCCAGCTCACCTTTAGCGGGGGGCACAGATACGCAGTATTTT. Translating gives CASSPLAGGTDTQYF.

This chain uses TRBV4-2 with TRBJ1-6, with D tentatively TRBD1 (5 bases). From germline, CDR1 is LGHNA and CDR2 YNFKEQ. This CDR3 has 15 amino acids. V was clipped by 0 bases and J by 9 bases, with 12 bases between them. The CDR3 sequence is CASSQDPGVGSPLHF. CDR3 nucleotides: TGTGCCAGCAGCCAAGATCCGGGGGTGGGTTCACCCCTCCACTTT.

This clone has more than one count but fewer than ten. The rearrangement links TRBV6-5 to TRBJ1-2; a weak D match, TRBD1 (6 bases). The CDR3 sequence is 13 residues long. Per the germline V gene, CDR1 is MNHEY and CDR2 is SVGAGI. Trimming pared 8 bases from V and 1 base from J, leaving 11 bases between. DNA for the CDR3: TGTGCCAGCTGGGGGCCTGGTAACTATGGCTACACCTTC. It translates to CASWGPGNYGYTF.

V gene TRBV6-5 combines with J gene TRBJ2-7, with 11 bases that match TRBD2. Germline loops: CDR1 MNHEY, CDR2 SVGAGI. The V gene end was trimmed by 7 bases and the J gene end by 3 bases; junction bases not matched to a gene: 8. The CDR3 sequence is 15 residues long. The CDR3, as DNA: TGTGCCAGCACCCTCCTAGCGGGGGGCCACTACGAGCAGTACTTC. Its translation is CASTLLAGGHYEQYF.

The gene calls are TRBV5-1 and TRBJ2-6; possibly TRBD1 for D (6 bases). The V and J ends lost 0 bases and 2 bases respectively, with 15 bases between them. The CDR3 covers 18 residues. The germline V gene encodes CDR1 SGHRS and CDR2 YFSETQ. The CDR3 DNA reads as TGCGCCAGCAGCTTGGCTCCAGGGGCTGAGACTGGGGCCAACGTCCTGACTTTC. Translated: CASSLAPGAETGANVLTF.

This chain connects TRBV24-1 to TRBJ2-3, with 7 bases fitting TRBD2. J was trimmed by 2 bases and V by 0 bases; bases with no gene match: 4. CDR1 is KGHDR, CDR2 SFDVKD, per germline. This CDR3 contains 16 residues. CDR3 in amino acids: CATSDLGSGHTDTQYF. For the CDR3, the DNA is TGTGCCACCAGTGATTTGGGTAGCGGGCACACAGATACGCAGTATTTT.

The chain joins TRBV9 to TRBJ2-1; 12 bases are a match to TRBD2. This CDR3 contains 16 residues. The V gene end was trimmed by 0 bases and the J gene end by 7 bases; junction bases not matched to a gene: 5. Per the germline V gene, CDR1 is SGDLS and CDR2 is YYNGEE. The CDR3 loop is CASSVAAGLAGNEQFF. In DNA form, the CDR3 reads TGTGCCAGCAGCGTAGCAGCCGGACTAGCGGGGAATGAGCAGTTCTTC.

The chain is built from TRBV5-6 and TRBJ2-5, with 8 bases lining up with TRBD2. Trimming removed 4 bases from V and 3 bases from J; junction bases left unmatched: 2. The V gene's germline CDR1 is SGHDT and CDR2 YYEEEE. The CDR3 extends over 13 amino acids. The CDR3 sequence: CASSLGLEETQYF. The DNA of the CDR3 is TGTGCCAGCAGCCTGGGACTAGAAGAGACCCAGTACTTC.

The CDR3 loop reads CASSQGSASGYEQYF. The CDR3, as DNA: TGCGCCAGCAGCCAAGGGTCGGCTAGTGGGTACGAGCAGTACTTC. The chain combines TRBV4-1 with TRBJ2-7; D call uncertain. The CDR3 runs to 15 residues. Germline CDR1 is MGHRA and CDR2 is YSYEKL. V dropped 1 base and J dropped 4 bases, with 14 bases sitting between them.

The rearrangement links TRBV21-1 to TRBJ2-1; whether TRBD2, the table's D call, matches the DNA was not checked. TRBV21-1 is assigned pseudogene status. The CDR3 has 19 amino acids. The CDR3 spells CASSPEVASGPPAHNEQFF. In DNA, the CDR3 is TGTGCCAGCAGCCCCGAAGTGGCTAGCGGACCCCCGGCCCACAATGAGCAGTTCTTC.

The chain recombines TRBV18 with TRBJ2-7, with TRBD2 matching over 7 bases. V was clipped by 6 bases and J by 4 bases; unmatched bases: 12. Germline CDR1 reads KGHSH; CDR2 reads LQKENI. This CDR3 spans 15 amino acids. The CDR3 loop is CASSPAGGGVYEQYF. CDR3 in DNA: TGTGCCAGCTCCCCTGCCGGCGGGGGAGTTTACGAGCAGTACTTC.